The subject of this entry is one TCR beta chain. Its cognate antigen is unknown. V was trimmed by 1 base and J by 8 bases, leaving 4 bases between them. Germline V gives CDR1 SGHRS, CDR2 YFSETQ. This CDR3 contains 12 residues. The data derive from a study of beta chain features in type 1 diabetes. As for the study in general: Cell yields, age and gender were similar between patients and healthy donors. All samples together contributed 85 million to 120 million sorted cells for examination. Study-level results: The question left open here concerned HLA type influencing TCRB rearrangement. For Type 1 diabetes patients, all four CD4+ subsets carried TCRB CDR3s that were moderately but significantly shorter.

Isolated RNA was reverse transcribed in full, so expressed TCRB transcripts were sequenced. Clones were read by immunoSEQ multiplex PCR, and TCRdb kept only the in-frame ones, dropping some. The data hold around 650,000 clones, with 12% observed a single time. The rearrangement links TRBV5-1 to TRBJ1-6; D not resolved. The sequenced sample was naive CD4+ T cells from blood. This clonotype was sampled from a young man with type 1 diabetes. The CDR3 nucleotides are TGCGCCAGCAGCTTGCCTGATTCACCCCTCCACTTT. This encodes CASSLPDSPLHF. The complete variable domain, with remaining parts taken from reference TRBV5-1 and TRBJ1-6, reads KAGVTQTPRYLIKTRGQQVTLSCSPISGHRSVSWYQQTPGQGLQFLFEYFSETQRNKGNFPGRFSGRQFSNSRSEMNVSTLELGDSALYLCASSLPDSPLHFGNGTRLTVT.